Listed here are 17 T cell receptor beta chains from one sample, sequenced in a study of radiation and T cells in renal cell carcinoma. Time point: baseline pretreatment blood. Treatment reported: 15 Gy SBRT to primary tumor, nephrectomy 4 weeks later. Sequencing was performed with immunoSEQ multiplex PCR; in TCRdb, only in-frame clones are kept and a portion is missing. The sample holds about 150,000 clones, 70% to 90% seen once. The material sequenced was blood, taken from a patient whose treatment included radiotherapy and nephrectomy. The receptors derive from a woman between 50 and 59 years old with renal cell carcinoma.

The genes are TRBV5-4 and TRBJ2-2; no firm D call. The germline gives CDR1 SGHNT, CDR2 YYREEE (reference sequence). Trimming shortened V by 3 bases and J by 3 bases, and 3 bases separated the two germline ends. This CDR3 is built from 12 residues. The CDR3, as DNA: TGTGCCAGCAGCTCAGACACCGGGGAGCTGTTTTTT. This sequence encodes CASSSDTGELFF.

The chain is built from TRBV28 and TRBJ2-2; 8 positions agree with TRBD1. The CDR3 is 15 residues long. CDR1 MDHEN and CDR2 SYDVKM come from the germline V gene. Germline trimming cut 6 bases from V and 7 bases from J; bases unmatched to any gene: 10. As DNA, the CDR3 is TGTGCCAGCAGGGTATCGACAGGGGACGGCGGGGAGCTGTTTTTT. Encoded protein: CASRVSTGDGGELFF.

This clone was detected only once. Compared with germline, one end of the junction differs, possibly owing to a read error. CDR3 in DNA: TGTGCTAGCAGCTTAGCAGGGTCCTGGGAGACCCAGTACTTC. This sequence encodes CASSLAGSWETQYF. The chain uses TRBV7-3 and TRBJ2-5; maybe TRBD1 (5 bases). Germline CDR1 is SGHTA and CDR2 is FQGTGA. This CDR3 is 14 amino acids long.

V is TRBV6-5 and J is TRBJ1-2; 8 bases agree with TRBD1. The germline V gene encodes CDR1 MNHEY and CDR2 SVGAGI. J lost 8 bases, V lost 6 bases, and 11 bases had no gene match. CDR3 length: 14 amino acids. Here the CDR3 reads CASREDRAPGGYTF. CDR3 nucleotides: TGTGCCAGCAGGGAGGACAGGGCTCCAGGAGGCTACACCTTC.

The V gene is TRBV2, the J gene TRBJ2-7; 10 bases are a match to TRBD2. The CDR3 loop spans 17 amino acids. CDR1 and CDR2 from the germline V gene are SNHLY and FYNNEI. J was trimmed by 6 bases and V by 2 bases; bases with no gene match: 13. The CDR3 here is CASSEPNSGGHRGEQYF. CDR3 sequence (DNA): TGTGCCAGCAGTGAACCAAATAGCGGGGGGCATCGGGGCGAGCAGTACTTC.

The rearrangement uses TRBV4-3 and TRBJ2-4, with 7 bases matching TRBD2. Unmatched junction bases numbered 3, after V lost 4 bases and J lost 9 bases. The V gene's germline CDR1 is LGHNA and CDR2 YSLEER. This CDR3 spans 12 amino acids. The CDR3 region has the DNA TGCGCCAGCAGCCGGGGGAGGGGCATTCAGTACTTC. It yields the protein CASSRGRGIQYF.

V and J are TRBV6-5 and TRBJ2-3, with 12 nucleotides matching TRBD2. The CDR3 is 16 residues long. The ends lost 1 base at V and 6 bases at J; junction bases unmatched: 5. Germline loops: CDR1 MNHEY, CDR2 SVGAGI. The CDR3: CASSYLASGGVDTQYF. The CDR3 DNA follows: TGTGCCAGCAGTTACTTGGCTAGCGGGGGGGTGGATACGCAGTATTTT.

The chain joins TRBV18 to TRBJ1-4; possible D gene TRBD1, 5 bases. V was trimmed by 2 bases and J by 7 bases, leaving 11 bases between them. The V gene's germline CDR1 is KGHSH and CDR2 LQKENI. CDR3 length: 14 amino acids. The CDR3 bases are TGTGCCAGCTCACCAGCCAGGGAGGGTGAAAAACTGTTTTTT. This codes for CASSPAREGEKLFF.

The chain recombines TRBV6-5 with TRBJ1-5; D not resolved. Germline assignment: CDR1 MNHEY and CDR2 SVGAGI. The V end was cut by 7 bases, the J end by 1 base, with 8 bases between. This CDR3 spans 13 amino acids. The CDR3 sequence: CASTDISNQPQHF. In DNA, the CDR3 is TGTGCCAGCACCGACATCAGCAATCAGCCCCAGCATTTT.

This clone was recorded a few times. CDR3 coding DNA: TGTGCCAGTAGTAAGGGACAGGGTGGCAATCAGCCCCAGCATTTT. Translating gives CASSKGQGGNQPQHF. The V and J genes are TRBV19 and TRBJ1-5, with 9 bases identical to TRBD1. The length of the CDR3 is 15 residues. V trimming: 4 bases; J trimming: 2 bases; junction bases outside the gene matches: 3. Per germline, CDR1 LNHDA and CDR2 SQIVND (reference sequence).

J is TRBJ1-5 and V is TRBV19; TRBD1 might be the D (5 bases). Germline loops: CDR1 LNHDA, CDR2 SQIVND (reference sequence). The length of the CDR3 is 14 residues. V was pared by 3 bases and J by 3 bases, with 9 bases between. The CDR3 region is CASSIAGVNQPQHF. The CDR3 DNA sequence: TGTGCCAGTAGTATCGCGGGGGTCAATCAGCCCCAGCATTTT.

The V call is TRBV5-4, the J call TRBJ1-2; D not certain. Between the trimmed V and J ends, which lost 2 bases and 10 bases, there was a span of 9 bases. This CDR3 is 11 amino acids long. Germline V CDR1 and CDR2: SGHNT, YYREEE (reference sequence). The CDR3 loop reads CASSLGRDYTF. The CDR3 DNA reads as TGTGCCAGCAGCTTAGGCCGGGACTACACCTTC.

This clone appeared a few times. The V and J genes are TRBV9 and TRBJ1-5; D is uncertain. Germline V gene data show CDR1 as SGDLS and CDR2 as YYNGEE. The length of the CDR3 is 15 residues. V was cut by 0 bases and J by 0 bases, with 7 bases left in between. The CDR3 nucleotides read TGTGCCAGCAGCGTAGGGCCTGATAGCAATCAGCCCCAGCATTTT. Amino acid sequence: CASSVGPDSNQPQHF.

This chain links TRBV6-5 with TRBJ2-3; 10 bases align to TRBD2. Per the germline V gene, CDR1 is MNHEY and CDR2 is SVGAGI. V lost 5 bases to trimming and J lost 7 bases; unmatched junction nucleotides: 9. The CDR3 has 15 amino acids. The CDR3, as DNA: TGTGCCAGCAGTGGACGTAGCGGGGGGTTAAATACGCAGTATTTT. Translation gives CASSGRSGGLNTQYF.

This chain links TRBV7-9 with TRBJ2-3; D possibly corresponds to TRBD2 (6 bases). CDR3 size: 18 residues. Germline V gene data show CDR1 as SEHNR and CDR2 as FQNEAQ (reference sequence). V lost 1 base and J lost 2, with 19 bases in between. For the CDR3, the DNA is TGTGCCAGCAGCTTAGTTTGGTCGCGGGACTCAAACACAGATACGCAGTATTTT. This gives the protein CASSLVWSRDSNTDTQYF.

The V and J genes are TRBV5-5 and TRBJ1-2; the D gene is possibly TRBD1 (6 bases). The germline V gene has CDR1 SGHKS and CDR2 YYEKEE (reference sequence). The CDR3 contains 14 residues. The germline V and J ends were trimmed by 7 bases and 8 bases, with 21 bases remaining between them. The DNA for the CDR3 is TGTGCCAGCGGACCCCTTGGGAGAGGGGGGGGCTACACCTTC. Translation: CASGPLGRGGGYTF.

The rearrangement joins TRBV4-1 to TRBJ2-3; the match to TRBD2 covers 10 bases. The CDR3 consists of 18 residues. V lost 0 bases and J lost 2; bases outside the gene matches: 8. Germline V lookup: CDR1 MGHRA, CDR2 YSYEKL. The CDR3 sequence: CASSQEVIAGGNTDTQYF. CDR3 bases: TGCGCCAGCAGCCAAGAAGTAATAGCGGGGGGCAACACAGATACGCAGTATTTT.